This T cell receptor beta chain was obtained from a study of cytomegalovirus exposure and HLA in healthy donors. Researchers ran the PCR with 60 Vbeta and 13 Jbeta primers. The method was immunoSEQ multiplex PCR; TCRdb's version includes in-frame clones alone and lacks a portion of them. The sample consists of some 150,000 clones, roughly four fifths of them appearing once. The V gene end was trimmed by 4 bases and the J gene end by 2 bases; junction bases not matched to a gene: 7. CDR1 is SGDLS and CDR2 is YYNGEE in the germline V gene. The CDR3 is 16 residues long. The sequencing input was PBMCs. This TCR was sampled from a man aged 25-40 years in good health and CMV-seropositive. J is TRBJ2-1 and V is TRBV9, with 9 nucleotides matching TRBD2. The CDR3 region is CASSLSGGLTYNEQFF. The CDR3 nucleotides read TGTGCCAGCAGCTTGAGCGGGGGGCTGACCTACAATGAGCAGTTCTTC.